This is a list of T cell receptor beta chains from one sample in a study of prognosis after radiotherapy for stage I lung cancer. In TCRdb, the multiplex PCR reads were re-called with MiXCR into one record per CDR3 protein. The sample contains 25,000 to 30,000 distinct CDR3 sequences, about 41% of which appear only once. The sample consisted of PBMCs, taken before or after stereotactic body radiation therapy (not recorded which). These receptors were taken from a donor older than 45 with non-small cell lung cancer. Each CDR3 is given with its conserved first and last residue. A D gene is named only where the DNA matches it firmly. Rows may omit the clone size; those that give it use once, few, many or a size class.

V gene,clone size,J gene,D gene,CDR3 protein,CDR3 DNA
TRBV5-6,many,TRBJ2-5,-,CASSSGVLDRETQYF,TGTGCCAGCAGCTCAGGGGTTTTGGATCGGGAGACCCAGTACTTC
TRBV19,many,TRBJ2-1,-,CATGVNEQFF,TGTGCCACGGGCGTAAATGAGCAGTTCTTC
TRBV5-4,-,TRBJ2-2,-,CASSLGLASGELFF,TGTGCCAGCAGCTTGGGTCTAGCAAGCGGGGAGCTGTTTTTT
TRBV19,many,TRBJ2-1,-,CASSSTRLSEQFF,TGTGCCAGTAGTTCAACCCGTCTATCTGAGCAGTTCTTC
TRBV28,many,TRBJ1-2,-,CASSPWAGDYGYTF,TGTGCCAGCAGTCCTTGGGCAGGGGACTATGGCTACACCTTC
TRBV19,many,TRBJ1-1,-,CASSIGGTVRTEAFF,TGTGCCAGTAGTATCGGCGGGACGGTGCGGACCGAAGCTTTCTTT
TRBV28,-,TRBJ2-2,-,CASTEGGCALTGELFF,TGTGCCAGCACCGAGGGCGGGTGCGCTCTCACCGGTGAGCTGTTTTTT
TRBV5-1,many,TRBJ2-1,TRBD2,CASNPGGASYNEQFF,TGCGCCAGCAACCCCGGGGGGGCCTCTTACAATGAGCAGTTCTTC
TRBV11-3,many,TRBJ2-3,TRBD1,CASSLGDFGGQGTDTQYF,TGTGCCAGCAGCTTAGGCGATTTCGGGGGACAGGGCACAGATACGCAGTATTTT
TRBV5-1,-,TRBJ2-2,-,CASSPNPIQGSVTGELFF,TGCGCCAGCAGCCCCAACCCCATCCAGGGGTCGGTCACCGGGGAGCTGTTTTTT
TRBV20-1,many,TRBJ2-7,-,CSANGVSEQYF,TGCAGTGCTAATGGGGTTAGTGAGCAGTACTTC
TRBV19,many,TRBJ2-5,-,CATSSNQGGLKETQYF,TGTGCCACCAGTAGTAACCAGGGGGGCCTAAAAGAGACCCAGTACTTC
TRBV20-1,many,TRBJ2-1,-,CSASVVGHEQFF,TGCAGTGCTTCCGTCGTAGGCCATGAGCAGTTCTTC
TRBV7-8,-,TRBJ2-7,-,CASSPHRWYYEQYF,TGTGCCAGCAGCCCCCACAGGTGGTACTACGAGCAGTACTTC
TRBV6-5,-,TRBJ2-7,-,CAISYGGRAHGQYF,TGTGCCATCAGTTACGGCGGCAGGGCTCACGGGCAGTACTTC
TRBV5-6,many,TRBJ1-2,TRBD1,CASSLDQGGSHYGYTF,TGTGCCAGCAGCTTGGACCAGGGGGGATCTCACTATGGCTACACCTTC
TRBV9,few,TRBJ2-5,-,CASSVAVDAQETQYF,TGTGCCAGCAGCGTAGCTGTCGACGCTCAAGAGACCCAGTACTTC
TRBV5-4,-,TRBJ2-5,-,CASSGIGGADQETQYF,TGTGCCAGCAGCGGAATAGGGGGGGCCGACCAAGAGACCCAGTACTTC
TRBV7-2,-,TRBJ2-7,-,CASSLEGSAARSYEQYF,TGTGCCAGCAGCTTAGAAGGTAGTGCGGCCAGAAGCTACGAGCAGTACTTC
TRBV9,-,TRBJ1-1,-,CASSPVQGCAFF,TGTGCCAGCAGCCCGGTTCAGGGATGTGCTTTCTTT
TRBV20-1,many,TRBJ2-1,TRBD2,CSARDRLAGGSYNEQFF,TGCAGTGCTAGAGATAGACTAGCGGGAGGGTCCTACAATGAGCAGTTCTTC
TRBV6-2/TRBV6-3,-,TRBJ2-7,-,CASSSPQGSRGEQYF,TGTGCCAGCAGTTCCCCTCAGGGGTCAAGGGGTGAGCAGTACTTC
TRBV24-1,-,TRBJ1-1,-,CATSLGGRGNTEAFF,TGTGCCACCAGCCTCGGAGGACGAGGGAACACTGAAGCTTTCTTT
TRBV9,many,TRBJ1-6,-,CASSVAERDSPLHF,TGTGCCAGCAGCGTAGCCGAGAGGGATTCACCCCTCCACTTT
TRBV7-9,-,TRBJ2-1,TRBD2,CASSSLASSYNEQFF,TGTGCCAGCAGTTCACTAGCGAGCTCCTACAATGAGCAGTTCTTC
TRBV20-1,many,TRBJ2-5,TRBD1,CSASDRGRETQYF,TGCAGTGCCAGTGACAGGGGGCGTGAGACCCAGTACTTC